These T cell receptor beta chains were read from a single sample in a study of T cell repertoires in cytomegalovirus infection. Their antigen targets remain unknown. TCRdb used MiXCR to reprocess the reads, holding one entry per CDR3 protein. The sample has about 500,000 distinct CDR3 sequences, more than 30% seen once. The sample here was cultured PBMCs, taken from culture after CMV antigen stimulation. The receptors shown here come from a human donor in good health (CMV status not recorded). Some clones in this sample may be carry-over from other donors' samples. Both conserved end residues are part of each CDR3. D genes are given only for firm matches. The size entry is marked missing in some rows and otherwise reads once, few, many or a size class.

j_call | clone_size | d_call | v_call | cdr3_aa | cdr3_nt
TRBJ2-2 | few | - | TRBV5-1 | CASSIGSERTGELFF | TGCGCCAGCAGCATAGGTAGTGAGCGCACCGGGGAGCTGTTTTTT
TRBJ2-3 | few | - | TRBV6-2/TRBV6-3 | CASSYQQGRLTDTQYF | TGTGCCAGCAGTTACCAGCAGGGCAGGCTCACAGATACGCAGTATTTT
TRBJ2-5 | few | TRBD1 | TRBV29-1 | CSVTQGAGETQYF | TGCAGCGTTACCCAGGGGGCAGGGGAGACCCAGTACTTC
TRBJ2-7 | once | - | TRBV6-8 | CASSSMKNSYEQYF | TGTGCCAGCAGTTCCATGAAGAATTCCTACGAGCAGTACTTC
TRBJ2-1 | - | TRBD1 | TRBV5-4 | CASSHGQGSSYNEQFF | TGTGCCAGCAGCCACGGACAGGGATCCTCCTACAATGAGCAGTTCTTC
TRBJ1-2 | - | - | TRBV12-3/TRBV12-4 | CASSLGRVEHGYTF | TGTGCCAGCAGTTTAGGCAGGGTAGAGCATGGCTACACCTTC
TRBJ2-7 | - | TRBD2 | TRBV6-2/TRBV6-3 | CASSKGTSGSEQYF | TGTGCCAGCAGCAAAGGGACTAGCGGGAGTGAGCAGTACTTC
TRBJ2-1 | - | TRBD2 | TRBV24-1 | CATSSWTRTLYNEQFF | TGTGCCACCAGCAGCTGGACTAGGACCCTCTACAATGAGCAGTTCTTC
TRBJ2-1 | - | - | TRBV11-3 | CASSLVLSQDNEQFF | TGTGCCAGCAGCTTAGTTTTGAGTCAGGACAATGAGCAGTTCTTC
TRBJ1-1 | - | - | TRBV19 | CASSPQGIGTEAFF | TGTGCCAGTAGTCCCCAGGGTATAGGCACTGAAGCTTTCTTT
TRBJ2-1 | - | - | TRBV12-3/TRBV12-4 | CASRPPLFVDEQFF | TGTGCCAGCAGACCGCCACTTTTCGTCGATGAGCAGTTCTTC
TRBJ1-1 | - | TRBD1 | TRBV6-2/TRBV6-3 | CASSLNTGVNTEAFF | TGTGCCAGCAGCTTAAATACAGGGGTTAACACTGAAGCTTTCTTT
TRBJ1-5 | - | - | TRBV15 | CATSRDSDASNQPQHF | TGTGCCACCAGCAGAGATTCGGACGCCAGCAATCAGCCCCAGCATTTT
TRBJ2-5 | few | TRBD1 | TRBV7-9 | CASSVGQVAEETQYF | TGTGCCAGCAGCGTCGGACAGGTCGCGGAAGAGACCCAGTACTTC
TRBJ1-2 | few | TRBD1 | TRBV7-9 | CASSLAPGTGIYGYTF | TGTGCCAGCAGCTTAGCTCCTGGGACAGGCATCTATGGCTACACCTTC
TRBJ1-6 | - | - | TRBV30 | CAWTEGNSPLHF | TGTGCCTGGACTGAAGGGAATTCACCCCTCCACTTT
TRBJ2-3 | - | - | TRBV15 | CATSKEKRTQYF | TGTGCCACCAGCAAGGAAAAGCGTACGCAGTATTTT
TRBJ2-3 | few | TRBD2 | TRBV19 | CASSISTSIDTQYF | TGTGCCAGTAGTATATCGACTAGCATAGATACGCAGTATTTT
TRBJ1-1 | - | - | TRBV11-2 | CASSLVRGGNTEAFF | TGTGCCAGCAGCTTAGTAAGGGGCGGGAACACTGAAGCTTTCTTT
TRBJ2-2 | - | TRBD1 | TRBV7-6 | CASSSHRGTGELFF | TGTGCCAGCAGCTCTCACAGGGGCACCGGGGAGCTGTTTTTT
TRBJ1-2 | few | - | TRBV28 | CASTTLQGYGYTF | TGTGCCAGCACCACCCTTCAGGGCTATGGCTACACCTTC
TRBJ1-1 | once | TRBD1 | TRBV5-1 | CASRPFTGVATEAFF | TGCGCCAGCAGGCCTTTTACAGGGGTCGCCACTGAAGCTTTCTTT
TRBJ2-5 | few | TRBD1 | TRBV10-3 | CAISYEGQGASETQYF | TGTGCCATCAGCTACGAGGGACAGGGGGCTTCAGAGACCCAGTACTTC
TRBJ1-5 | - | - | TRBV28 | CASSLNFPVLQPQHF | TGTGCCAGCAGTTTAAATTTTCCGGTTTTACAGCCCCAGCATTTT
TRBJ2-5 | once | - | TRBV2 | CASSAGPNQETQYF | TGTGCCAGCAGTGCGGGACCGAACCAAGAGACCCAGTACTTC
TRBJ2-1 | many | TRBD2 | TRBV11-3 | CASSVGLAGGSSYNEQFF | TGTGCCAGCAGCGTGGGACTAGCGGGAGGGAGCTCCTACAATGAGCAGTTCTTC
TRBJ2-1 | - | TRBD2 | TRBV5-1 | CASSYNPAGGYNEQFF | TGCGCCAGCAGCTACAACCCCGCGGGAGGGTACAATGAGCAGTTCTTC
TRBJ2-2 | - | - | TRBV24-1 | CATSPRANTGELFF | TGTGCCACCAGCCCCAGGGCGAACACCGGGGAGCTGTTTTTT
TRBJ2-3 | many | - | TRBV7-2 | CASSLQQGSTDTQYF | TGTGCCAGCAGCTTGCAGCAGGGAAGCACAGATACGCAGTATTTT
TRBJ2-3 | - | TRBD2 | TRBV14 | CASSFGLADGGRMADTQYF | TGTGCCAGCAGCTTTGGACTAGCGGATGGGGGCCGAATGGCAGATACGCAGTATTTT
TRBJ2-1 | - | - | TRBV5-4 | CASSPEPSYNEQFF | TGTGCCAGCAGCCCAGAACCCTCCTACAATGAGCAGTTCTTC
TRBJ1-1 | - | TRBD1 | TRBV5-8 | CASSPGQGRRLNTEAFF | TGTGCCAGCAGCCCAGGACAGGGGCGACGGTTGAACACTGAAGCTTTCTTT
TRBJ1-5 | - | - | TRBV27 | CASSLAGYSNQPQHF | TGTGCCAGCAGTTTGGCAGGATATAGCAATCAGCCCCAGCATTTT
TRBJ1-6 | - | - | TRBV7-2 | CASSRAEAYSPLHF | TGTGCCAGCAGTCGCGCGGAGGCATATTCACCCCTCCACTTT
TRBJ2-6 | once | TRBD1 | TRBV6-2/TRBV6-3 | CASSPTGQGIGGANVLTF | TGTGCCAGCAGTCCGACCGGACAGGGGATCGGTGGGGCCAACGTCCTGACTTTC
TRBJ1-1 | few | - | TRBV10-3 | CAIMGATEAFF | TGTGCCATCATGGGAGCCACTGAAGCTTTCTTT
TRBJ1-2 | - | TRBD1 | TRBV4-1 | CASSQVGQGDYGYTF | TGCGCCAGCAGCCAAGTAGGACAGGGAGACTATGGCTACACCTTC
TRBJ2-5 | few | - | TRBV12-3/TRBV12-4 | CASSLVAGIQETQYF | TGTGCCAGCAGTTTAGTGGCGGGTATTCAAGAGACCCAGTACTTC
TRBJ1-2 | - | - | TRBV27 | CASSDVAGRYYGYTF | TGTGCCAGCAGCGACGTGGCAGGGAGGTACTATGGCTACACCTTC
TRBJ2-1 | - | TRBD2 | TRBV11-2 | CASSLSALGAGAYNEQFF | TGTGCCAGCAGCTTATCCGCCTTAGGGGCGGGGGCCTACAATGAGCAGTTCTTC
TRBJ2-1 | many | TRBD2 | TRBV7-9 | CASSSMTGTSGRADNEQFF | TGTGCCAGCAGCTCGATGACCGGGACTAGCGGGAGGGCCGACAATGAGCAGTTCTTC
TRBJ2-7 | - | TRBD1 | TRBV4-3 | CASSPRTGAYEQYF | TGCGCCAGCAGCCCACGGACAGGCGCCTACGAGCAGTACTTC
TRBJ2-5 | - | TRBD2 | TRBV20-1 | CSARRRLAEGAQYF | TGCAGTGCTAGGCGTAGGCTAGCGGAAGGTGCCCAGTACTTC
TRBJ2-4 | - | - | TRBV30 | CAWSVNHLAKNIQYF | TGTGCCTGGAGTGTAAACCATCTAGCCAAAAACATTCAGTACTTC
TRBJ2-1 | - | TRBD2 | TRBV7-6 | CASSFLTSGSFSEQFF | TGTGCCAGCAGCTTCCTTACTAGCGGGAGTTTCAGTGAGCAGTTCTTC
TRBJ2-3 | - | TRBD1 | TRBV20-1 | CSARPRQGLGDTQYF | TGCAGTGCTAGACCTCGACAGGGGTTGGGAGATACGCAGTATTTT
TRBJ2-1 | - | - | TRBV19 | CASSIWGYEQFF | TGTGCCAGTAGTATCTGGGGGTATGAGCAGTTCTTC
TRBJ2-3 | many | TRBD2 | TRBV25-1 | CASSQTSGRVTDTQYF | TGTGCCAGCAGTCAGACTAGCGGGAGAGTGACAGATACGCAGTATTTT
TRBJ1-4 | - | - | TRBV4-1 | CASSQGHRTTNEKLFF | TGCGCCAGCAGCCAAGGGCACAGAACAACTAATGAAAAACTGTTTTTT
TRBJ2-3 | many | TRBD2 | TRBV10-3 | CAISVIPAGGRGDTQYF | TGTGCCATCAGTGTAATCCCGGCGGGAGGTCGGGGAGATACGCAGTATTTT
TRBJ2-3 | few | - | TRBV7-8 | CASSREKRATDTQYF | TGTGCCAGCAGCCGTGAGAAGAGGGCCACAGATACGCAGTATTTT
TRBJ2-3 | few | - | TRBV7-8 | CASSLGYGLRRGIADTQYF | TGTGCCAGCAGCTTAGGATACGGACTGAGGAGGGGAATCGCAGATACGCAGTATTTT
TRBJ2-1 | - | - | TRBV10-3 | CAISGPRDSGSSYNEQFF | TGTGCCATCAGTGGGCCGAGGGATAGCGGAAGCTCCTACAATGAGCAGTTCTTC
TRBJ1-2 | - | - | TRBV12-3/TRBV12-4 | CASSLQGRSNYGYTF | TGTGCCAGCAGTTTACAGGGACGGTCGAACTATGGCTACACCTTC